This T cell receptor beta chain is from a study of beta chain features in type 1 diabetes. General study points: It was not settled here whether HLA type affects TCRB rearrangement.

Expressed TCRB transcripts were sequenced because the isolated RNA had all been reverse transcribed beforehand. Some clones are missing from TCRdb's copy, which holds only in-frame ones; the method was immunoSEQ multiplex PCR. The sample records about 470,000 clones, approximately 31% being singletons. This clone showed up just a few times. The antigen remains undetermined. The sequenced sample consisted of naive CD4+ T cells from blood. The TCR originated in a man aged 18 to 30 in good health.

Here the CDR3 DNA reads TGCGCCAGCAGCTTAGAGGAGAGCACAGATACGCAGTATTTT. Encoded protein: CASSLEESTDTQYF. This sequence joins TRBV5-1 and TRBJ2-3; D gene ambiguous. Trimming shortened V by 2 bases and J by 0 bases, and 7 bases separated the two germline ends. This CDR3 comprises 14 residues. Per the germline V gene, CDR1 is SGHRS and CDR2 is YFSETQ.